This paragraph covers one T cell receptor beta chain sequence. Its specificity is not known. These data originate in a study of blood T cells in healthy people across ages. Regarding the study as a whole: Age showed a roughly linear inverse relationship with TCR beta diversity per million T cells.

A second about 7 to 11 cycle PCR used barcoded and J-beta primers. A template-switch adaptor containing 12 random nucleotides labeled each cDNA molecule. Paired-end reads containing CDR3 totaled no fewer than 2.5 million for each sample. One entry per CDR3 protein, called by TCRdb with MiXCR from the 5' RACE reads. The sample lists about 780,000 distinct CDR3 sequences; around half were seen once. Germline V gene sequence: CDR1 GTSNPN, CDR2 SVGIG (reference sequence). The CDR3 loop spans 14 amino acids. Trimming at V came to 4 bases and at J to 3 bases, leaving 4 bases not matched to a gene. The sample taken for sequencing was blood. The chain has TRBV30 and TRBJ1-2; 11 positions agree with TRBD1. This receptor was identified in a man older than 75 in good health. In DNA, the CDR3 is TGTGCCTGGACCGGACAGGGGGCGTACTATGGCTACACCTTC. It specifies CAWTGQGAYYGYTF.